Each of the 5 T cell receptor beta chains below was sequenced from the same sample in a study of cytomegalovirus exposure and HLA in healthy donors. The primer mix had 60 Vbeta and 13 Jbeta primers. Clones were read by immunoSEQ multiplex PCR, and TCRdb kept only the in-frame ones, dropping some. In all, the sample yields about 46,000 clones. Sequencing was done on a sample of PBMCs. These receptors all come from a woman aged 35 to 49 in good health and CMV-seronegative.

The rearrangement joins TRBV13 to TRBJ2-7; 8 positions match TRBD1. The germline V gene has CDR1 PRHDT and CDR2 FYEKMQ (reference sequence). The junction had 2 bases not matched to a gene; V was cut back by 3 bases and J by 1 base. CDR3 length: 14 residues. The CDR3 sequence is CASSLYRGSYEQYF. The DNA for the CDR3 is TGTGCCAGCAGCTTGTACAGGGGGTCCTACGAGCAGTACTTC.

This chain connects TRBV7-3 to TRBJ2-2; D call uncertain. The length of the CDR3 is 12 residues. The V gene's germline CDR1 is SGHTA and CDR2 FQGTGA. The V gene lost 5 bases and the J gene lost 2 bases, with 3 bases spanning the gap. This chain's CDR3 is CASSRNTGELFF. The CDR3 coding sequence is TGTGCCAGCAGCCGTAACACCGGGGAGCTGTTTTTT.

The genes are TRBV18 and TRBJ1-2; D is possibly TRBD1 (6 bases). The V end lost 3 bases, the J end lost 8 bases, and 13 bases lay between the germline ends. CDR3 length: 13 amino acids. Germline V gene data show CDR1 as KGHSH and CDR2 as LQKENI. In DNA, the CDR3 is TGTGCCAGCTCACCCCCAGGGGTAGAGGGCTACACCTTC. The encoded protein is CASSPPGVEGYTF.

This sequence joins TRBV9 and TRBJ2-3, with D possibly being TRBD2 (5 bases). Germline CDR1 SGDLS, CDR2 YYNGEE. This CDR3 comprises 16 residues. The ends were cut back, 4 bases at V and 0 bases at J, with 15 bases in the middle. The CDR3 is CASSYPAAASTDTQYF. CDR3 nucleotides: TGTGCCAGCAGCTATCCAGCAGCGGCTAGCACAGATACGCAGTATTTT.

The chain has TRBV5-1 and TRBJ1-1; D is possibly TRBD1 (5 bases). The CDR3 is made up of 16 amino acids. Germline V gene lookup returns CDR1 SGHRS and CDR2 YFSETQ. V shed 4 bases and J shed 1 base, with 17 bases lying between them. Here the CDR3 reads CASSLSGGLTNTEAFF. The DNA for the CDR3 is TGCGCCAGCAGCCTCAGCGGGGGATTGACGAACACTGAAGCTTTCTTT. The complete variable domain, with remaining parts taken from reference TRBV5-1 and TRBJ1-1, reads KAGVTQTPRYLIKTRGQQVTLSCSPISGHRSVSWYQQTPGQGLQFLFEYFSETQRNKGNFPGRFSGRQFSNSRSEMNVSTLELGDSALYLCASSLSGGLTNTEAFFGQGTRLTVV.